Presented here are 26 T cell receptor beta chains from one specimen sequenced in a study of cytomegalovirus exposure and HLA in healthy donors. Both 60 Vbeta primers and 13 Jbeta primers went into the PCR. TCRdb's copy holds only in-frame clones and misses some; the assay was immunoSEQ multiplex PCR. The sample consists of 170,000 or so clones, more than 60% of them appearing once. The material sequenced was PBMCs. These receptors originate from a woman aged 55-69 years in good health and CMV-seropositive.

This chain uses TRBV7-6 with TRBJ2-2; 8 bases are a match to TRBD2. Germline CDR1 is SGHVS and CDR2 is FNYEAQ. The CDR3 has 17 residues. Germline trimming cut 1 base from V and 0 bases from J; bases unmatched to any gene: 4. The CDR3: CASSLESSGPNTGELFF. The CDR3 DNA sequence: TGTGCCAGCAGCTTAGAGTCTAGCGGGCCGAACACCGGGGAGCTGTTTTTT.

This clone appeared a single time. The CDR3 bases are TGCGCCAGCAGCTTGGGTTTCGGGTTTATTAACTACGAGCAGTACTTC. This encodes CASSLGFGFINYEQYF. This chain links TRBV5-1 with TRBJ2-7; no reliable D call. Per the germline V gene, CDR1 is SGHRS and CDR2 is YFSETQ. This CDR3 is built from 16 residues. The V gene lost 0 bases and the J gene lost 3 bases, with 16 bases spanning the gap.

With regard to this clone: Other DNA sequences within the sample encode an identical CDR3. The chain joins TRBV28 to TRBJ1-2; D unresolved. From germline, CDR1 is MDHEN and CDR2 SYDVKM. The CDR3 sequence is 11 residues long. Trimming removed 1 base at V and 8 bases at J, with 5 bases between. The CDR3 spells CASSLSRGYTF. CDR3 nucleotides: TGTGCCAGCAGTTTATCTAGGGGCTACACCTTC.

This chain connects TRBV7-2 to TRBJ1-5, with D uncertain. The CDR3 consists of 13 residues. Trimming removed 1 base at V and 4 bases at J, with 5 bases between. Germline V gene lookup returns CDR1 SGHTA and CDR2 FQGNSA. The CDR3 DNA reads TGTGCCAGCAGCTTAGAACAGAATCAGCCCCAGCATTTT. Its translation is CASSLEQNQPQHF.

The CDR3 reads CASIESSPLHF. As DNA, the CDR3 is TGTGCCAGCATCGAGTCCTCACCCCTCCACTTT. The chain is built from TRBV5-6 and TRBJ1-6; no definite D call. CDR3 length equals 11 residues. V was clipped by 6 bases and J by 10 bases, with 8 bases between them. Germline loops: CDR1 SGHDT, CDR2 YYEEEE.

This chain uses TRBV5-4 with TRBJ2-3, with D unresolved. The CDR3 is 16 residues long. Trimming removed 1 base at V and 0 bases at J, with 12 bases between. Germline assignment: CDR1 SGHNT and CDR2 YYREEE (reference sequence). CDR3 nucleotides: TGTGCCAGCAGCTTGTCTAAGCGAACGAGCACAGATACGCAGTATTTT. Its protein product is CASSLSKRTSTDTQYF.

The chain carries TRBV7-3 and TRBJ2-5; D uncertain. The J call may be mistaken, given a closer DNA end match to TRBJ2-7. Germline CDR1 SGHTA, CDR2 FQGTGA. This CDR3 comprises 11 residues. The CDR3, as DNA: TGTGCCAGCAGCTTACGACTCGAGCAGTACTTC. It codes for CASSLRLEQYF.

The chain couples TRBV11-3 to TRBJ2-3, with 7 bases lining up with TRBD2. The V segment lost 1 base and the J segment 0 bases; nucleotides outside the gene matches: 4. Germline-derived CDR1 and CDR2 are SGHNT and YENEEA. The CDR3 sequence is 16 residues long. The CDR3 region is CASSLGASGSTDTQYF. The CDR3, as DNA: TGTGCCAGCAGCTTAGGCGCTAGCGGTAGCACAGATACGCAGTATTTT.

This sequence joins TRBV27 and TRBJ1-4, with 7 bases that match TRBD1. Germline V gene data show CDR1 as MNHEY and CDR2 as SMNVEV (reference sequence). The CDR3 contains 15 residues. The junction had 11 bases not matched to a gene; V was cut back by 8 bases and J by 5 bases. The DNA for the CDR3 is TGTGCCAGCCGGCCGGACAGGAGACTCAATGAAAAACTGTTTTTT. Translated: CASRPDRRLNEKLFF.

This clone was observed a few times. The CDR3 spells CASTDIATNEKLFF. The DNA for the CDR3 is TGTGCCAGCACCGACATTGCAACTAATGAAAAACTGTTTTTT. This rearrangement joins TRBV28 to TRBJ1-4; D gene uncertain. The CDR3 spans 14 residues. Germline CDR1 reads MDHEN; CDR2 reads SYDVKM. V was cut by 7 bases and J by 0 bases, with 9 bases left in between.

The J gene is TRBJ1-2, the V gene TRBV30, with D hard to call. Trimming removed 3 bases at V and 8 bases at J, with 10 bases between. This CDR3 has 11 residues. Germline CDR1 GTSNPN, CDR2 SVGIG (reference sequence). The CDR3 sequence: CAWRSLLGYTF. Here the CDR3 DNA reads TGTGCCTGGAGGTCACTATTGGGCTACACCTTC.

This chain uses TRBV20-1 with TRBJ1-2; D is undetermined. Trimming took off 3 bases at V and 8 bases at J, with 4 bases between the two ends. Germline-derived CDR1 and CDR2 are DFQATT and SNEGSKA (reference sequence). CDR3 size: 9 residues. The CDR3 loop is CSASRGYTF. CDR3 sequence (DNA): TGCAGTGCTAGCCGGGGCTACACCTTC.

To note about this clone: Germline and junction disagree at one end, which may indicate a read error. The same CDR3 also results from other DNA sequences found in this sample. CDR3 in amino acids: CASSSTTLSGANVLTF. CDR3 bases: TGTGCCAGCAGTTCCACTACTCTCTCTGGGGCCAACGTCCTGACCTTC. The V and J genes are TRBV27 and TRBJ2-6, with D perhaps TRBD1 (5 bases). Germline V gene sequence: CDR1 MNHEY, CDR2 SMNVEV (reference sequence). This CDR3 has 16 residues.

This clone showed up many times. The rearrangement links TRBV27 to TRBJ1-2, with TRBD1 matching 7 bases. The CDR3 runs to 15 residues. CDR1 and CDR2 (germline): MNHEY, SMNVEV (reference sequence). V gave up 6 bases and J gave up 4 bases; unmatched junction bases: 11. As DNA, the CDR3 is TGTGCCAGCAGCCACGACAGGGCGTTGATCTATGGCTACACCTTC. Its protein is CASSHDRALIYGYTF.

The chain employs TRBV21-1 and TRBJ1-3; TRBD1 is the table's D call, not checked against the DNA. TRBV21-1 is a listed pseudogene. The CDR3 is made up of 15 amino acids. CDR3 nucleotides: TGTGCCAGCAGCAATCAGGGGGCTCGAGGAAACACCATATATTTT. Amino acids: CASSNQGARGNTIYF.

The rearrangement uses TRBV7-9 and TRBJ2-7, with 8 bases fitting TRBD2. CDR1 and CDR2 from the germline V gene are SEHNR and FQNEAQ (reference sequence). Trimming took 5 bases from V and 1 from J; bases not matched to a gene: 10. The CDR3 length is 16 residues. The CDR3 sequence: CASSPKTGGSSYEQYF. The CDR3 region has the DNA TGTGCCAGCAGCCCAAAGACGGGGGGGTCATCCTACGAGCAGTACTTC.

On this clone itself: A much larger clone differs from this one at a single base, so this may be a read error. The genes are TRBV28 and TRBJ1-2; TRBD1 agrees at 7 bases. The V and J ends lost 6 bases and 3 bases, in that order; junction bases with no gene match: 4. The length of the CDR3 is 13 residues. Germline V lookup: CDR1 MDHEN, CDR2 SYDVKM. The CDR3 is CASSRGQDYGYTF. Here the CDR3 DNA reads TGTGCCAGCAGCCGAGGACAGGACTATGGCTACACCTTC.

J is TRBJ1-5 and V is TRBV5-1; D possibly corresponds to TRBD1 (5 bases). CDR3 length: 16 amino acids. V lost 0 bases, J lost 1 base, and 11 bases lay in between. The germline V gene has CDR1 SGHRS and CDR2 YFSETQ. The CDR3 DNA reads as TGCGCCAGCAGCTTGGCAGGGCTCGACAGCAATCAGCCCCAGCATTTT. Protein product: CASSLAGLDSNQPQHF.

This chain links TRBV18 with TRBJ2-2; perhaps TRBD2 as D (5 bases). Trimming left V 0 bases short and J 4 bases short, with 9 bases between. The CDR3 runs to 15 residues. Germline V gene data show CDR1 as KGHSH and CDR2 as LQKENI. The CDR3 reads CASSPPTRGTGELFF. The CDR3 DNA sequence: TGTGCCAGCTCACCACCGACACGGGGCACCGGGGAGCTGTTTTTT. Full variable domain (remainder filled in from reference TRBV18 and TRBJ2-2): NAGVMQNPRHLVRRRGQEARLRCSPMKGHSHVYWYRQLPEEGLKFMVYLQKENIIDESGMPKERFSAEFPKEGPSILRIQQVVRGDSAAYFCASSPPTRGTGELFFGEGSRLTVL.

In this sample, this clone turned up once. The CDR3 reads CASSLSRLAGVGEQYF. The CDR3 region has the DNA TGTGCCAGCAGTTTATCACGGCTAGCGGGAGTTGGCGAGCAGTACTTC. The chain is built from TRBV28 and TRBJ2-7, with 10 positions matching TRBD2. Trimming removed 1 base from V and 6 bases from J; junction bases left unmatched: 9. CDR3 length equals 16 residues. Germline values: CDR1 MDHEN, CDR2 SYDVKM. Complete variable domain (other parts from reference TRBV28 and TRBJ2-7): DVKVTQSSRYLVKRTGEKVFLECVQDMDHENMFWYRQDPGLGLRLIYFSYDVKMKEKGDIPEGYSVSREKKERFSLILESASTNQTSMYLCASSLSRLAGVGEQYFGPGTRLTVT.

The chain has TRBV9 and TRBJ2-7; 7 nucleotides agree with TRBD2. There are 16 residues in the CDR3. The V and J ends lost 2 bases and 6 bases, in that order; junction bases with no gene match: 14. Germline V CDR1 and CDR2: SGDLS, YYNGEE. CDR3 coding DNA: TGTGCCAGCAGCGTTGGGAGCGGGAATGAACGGGGCGAGCAGTACTTC. It translates to CASSVGSGNERGEQYF. The full variable domain, its missing parts supplied by reference TRBV9 and TRBJ2-7, is DSGVTQTPKHLITATGQRVTLRCSPRSGDLSVYWYQQSLDQGLQFLIQYYNGEERAKGNILERFSAQQFPDLHSELNLSSLELGDSALYFCASSVGSGNERGEQYFGPGTRLTVT.

The V and J genes are TRBV6-5 and TRBJ2-4; 8 nucleotides agree with TRBD2. V lost 7 bases and J lost 9; bases outside the gene matches: 14. Germline CDR1 MNHEY, CDR2 SVGAGI. The CDR3 contains 15 residues. CDR3 sequence reads: CASTYREGRVSIQYF. Written as DNA, the CDR3 is TGTGCCAGCACCTACCGGGAGGGCCGAGTCAGCATTCAGTACTTC.

The CDR3 nucleotides read TGCGCCAGCAGCTTGGCGGCACAGGGGGCGAACACCGGGGAGCTGTTTTTT. Protein product: CASSLAAQGANTGELFF. The chain uses TRBV5-1 and TRBJ2-2, with 8 bases identical to TRBD1. This CDR3 has 17 residues. Germline V gene data show CDR1 as SGHRS and CDR2 as YFSETQ. Germline trimming cut 0 bases from V and 0 bases from J; bases unmatched to any gene: 4.

This chain joins TRBV28 and TRBJ1-4; 9 bases align to TRBD1. J gave up 3 bases and V 3 bases, and 11 bases lay outside the gene matches. Germline V CDR1 and CDR2: MDHEN, SYDVKM. This CDR3 region has 18 residues. As DNA, the CDR3 is TGTGCCAGCAGTTTTTCTCCGGGACAGGGATCTTCTAATGAAAAACTGTTTTTT. It yields the protein CASSFSPGQGSSNEKLFF.

DNA for the CDR3: TGTGCCTGGAGTACGTTTCAGGAGACCCAGTACTTC. Protein: CAWSTFQETQYF. The rearrangement joins TRBV30 to TRBJ2-5; D call uncertain. The CDR3 covers 12 residues. Trimming took off 2 bases at V and 5 bases at J, with 9 bases between the two ends. Germline loops: CDR1 GTSNPN, CDR2 SVGIG (reference sequence).

This rearrangement joins TRBV28 to TRBJ1-3, with D unclear. There are 14 residues in the CDR3. Trimming removed 10 bases at V and 3 bases at J, with 16 bases between. The germline V gene has CDR1 MDHEN and CDR2 SYDVKM. The CDR3 DNA follows: TGTGCCACCATGGAGGACCTCAGTGGAAACACCATATATTTT. Its protein is CATMEDLSGNTIYF.